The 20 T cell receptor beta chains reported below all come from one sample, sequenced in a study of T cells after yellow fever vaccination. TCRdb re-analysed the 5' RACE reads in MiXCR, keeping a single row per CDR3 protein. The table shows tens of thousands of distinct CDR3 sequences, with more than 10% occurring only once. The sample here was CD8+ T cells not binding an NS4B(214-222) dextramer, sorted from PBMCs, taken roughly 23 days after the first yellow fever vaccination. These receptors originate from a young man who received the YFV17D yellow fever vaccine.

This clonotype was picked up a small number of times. This CDR3 is CASSSRGNTGELFF. The CDR3 bases are TGTGCCAGCAGCTCCAGGGGCAACACCGGGGAGCTGTTTTTT. The rearrangement uses TRBV5-4 and TRBJ2-2, with D possibly matching TRBD1 (6 bases). Trimming took off 3 bases at V and 2 bases at J, with 8 bases between the two ends. This CDR3 is built from 14 residues. The germline gives CDR1 SGHNT, CDR2 YYREEE (reference sequence).

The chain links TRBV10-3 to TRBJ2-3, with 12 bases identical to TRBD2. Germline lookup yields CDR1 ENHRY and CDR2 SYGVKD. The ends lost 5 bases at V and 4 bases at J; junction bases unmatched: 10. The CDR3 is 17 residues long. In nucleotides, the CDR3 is TGTGCCATCAGTCGAGCCTCTAGCGGGGGGGCCCCAGATACGCAGTATTTT. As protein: CAISRASSGGAPDTQYF.

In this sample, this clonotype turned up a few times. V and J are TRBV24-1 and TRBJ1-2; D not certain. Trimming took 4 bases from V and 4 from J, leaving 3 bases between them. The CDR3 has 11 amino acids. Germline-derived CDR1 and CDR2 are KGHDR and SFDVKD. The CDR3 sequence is CATSDSYGYTF. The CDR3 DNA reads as TGTGCCACCAGTGACAGCTATGGCTACACCTTC.

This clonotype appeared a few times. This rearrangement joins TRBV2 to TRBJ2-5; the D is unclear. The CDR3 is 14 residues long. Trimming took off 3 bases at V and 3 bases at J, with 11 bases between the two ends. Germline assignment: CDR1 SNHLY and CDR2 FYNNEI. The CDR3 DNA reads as TGTGCCAGCAGTGACGTGCTAGGGAAAGAGACCCAGTACTTC. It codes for CASSDVLGKETQYF.

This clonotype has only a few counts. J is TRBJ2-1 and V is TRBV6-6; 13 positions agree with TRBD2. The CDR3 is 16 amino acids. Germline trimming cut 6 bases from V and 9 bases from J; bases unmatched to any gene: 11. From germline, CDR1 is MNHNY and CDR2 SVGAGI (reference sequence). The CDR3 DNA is TGTGCCAGCAGAGATCCCAGGACTAGCGGGGGTGGTGAGCAGTTCTTC. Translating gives CASRDPRTSGGGEQFF.

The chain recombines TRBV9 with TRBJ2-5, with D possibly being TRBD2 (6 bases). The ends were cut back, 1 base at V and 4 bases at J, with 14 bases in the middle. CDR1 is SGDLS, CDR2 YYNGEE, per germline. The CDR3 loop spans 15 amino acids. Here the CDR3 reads CASSVQDSGGETQYF. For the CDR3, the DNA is TGTGCCAGCAGCGTACAGGACTCCGGGGGAGAGACCCAGTACTTC.

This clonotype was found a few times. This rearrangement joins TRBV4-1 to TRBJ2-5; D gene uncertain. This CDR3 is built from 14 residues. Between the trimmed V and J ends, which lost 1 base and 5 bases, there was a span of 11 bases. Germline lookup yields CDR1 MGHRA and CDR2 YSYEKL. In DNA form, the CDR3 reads TGCGCCAGCAGCCAAGGTCCGGGCTTTGAGACCCAGTACTTC. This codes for CASSQGPGFETQYF.

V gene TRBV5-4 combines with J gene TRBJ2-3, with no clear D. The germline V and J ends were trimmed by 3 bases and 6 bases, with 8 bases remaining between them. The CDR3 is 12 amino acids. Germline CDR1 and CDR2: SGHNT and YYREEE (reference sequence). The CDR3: CASSSEGDTQYF. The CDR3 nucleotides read TGTGCCAGCAGCTCGGAAGGGGATACGCAGTATTTT. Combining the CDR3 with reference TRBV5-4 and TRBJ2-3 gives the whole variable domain ETGVTQSPTHLIKTRGQQVTLRCSSQSGHNTVSWYQQALGQGPQFIFQYYREEENGRGNFPPRFSGLQFPNYSSELNVNALELDDSALYLCASSSEGDTQYFGPGTRLTVL.

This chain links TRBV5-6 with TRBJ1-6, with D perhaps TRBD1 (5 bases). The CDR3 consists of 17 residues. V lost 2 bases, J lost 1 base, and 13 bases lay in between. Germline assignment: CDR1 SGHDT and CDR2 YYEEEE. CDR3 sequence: CASSFRRGESYNSPLHF. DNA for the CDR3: TGTGCCAGCAGCTTTAGAAGGGGCGAGTCCTATAATTCACCCCTCCACTTT.

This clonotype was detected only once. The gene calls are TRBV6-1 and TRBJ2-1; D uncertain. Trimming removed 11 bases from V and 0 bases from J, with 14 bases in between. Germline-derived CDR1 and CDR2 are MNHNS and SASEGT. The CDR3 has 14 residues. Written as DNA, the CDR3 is TGTGCCTCGTTCTGGAGTTTCTCCTACAATGAGCAGTTCTTC. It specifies CASFWSFSYNEQFF.

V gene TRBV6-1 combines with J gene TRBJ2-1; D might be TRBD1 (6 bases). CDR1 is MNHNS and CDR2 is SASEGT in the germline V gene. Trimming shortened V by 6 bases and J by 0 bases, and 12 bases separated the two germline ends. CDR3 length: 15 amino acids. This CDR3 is CASSDRLGSYNEQFF. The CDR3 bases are TGTGCCAGCAGCGACAGGTTGGGCTCCTACAATGAGCAGTTCTTC.

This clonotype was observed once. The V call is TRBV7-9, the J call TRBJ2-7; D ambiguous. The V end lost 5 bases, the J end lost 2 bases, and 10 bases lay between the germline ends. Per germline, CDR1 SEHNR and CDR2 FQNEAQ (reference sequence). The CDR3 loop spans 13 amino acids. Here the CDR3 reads CASSIEETYEQYV. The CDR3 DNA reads TGTGCCAGCAGCATAGAGGAAACCTACGAGCAGTACGTC.

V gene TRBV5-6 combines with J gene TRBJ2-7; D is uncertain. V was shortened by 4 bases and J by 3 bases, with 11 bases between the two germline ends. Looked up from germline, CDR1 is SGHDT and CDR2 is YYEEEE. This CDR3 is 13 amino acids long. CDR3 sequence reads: CASSPGHLYEQYV. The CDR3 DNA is TGTGCCAGCAGCCCCGGGCACCTCTACGAGCAGTACGTC.

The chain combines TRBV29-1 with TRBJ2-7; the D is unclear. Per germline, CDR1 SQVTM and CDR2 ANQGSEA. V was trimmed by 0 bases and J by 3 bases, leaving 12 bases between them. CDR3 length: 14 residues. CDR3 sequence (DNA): TGCAGCGTTGAAGATGAGAAAAATTTCTACGAGCAGTACTTC. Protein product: CSVEDEKNFYEQYF.

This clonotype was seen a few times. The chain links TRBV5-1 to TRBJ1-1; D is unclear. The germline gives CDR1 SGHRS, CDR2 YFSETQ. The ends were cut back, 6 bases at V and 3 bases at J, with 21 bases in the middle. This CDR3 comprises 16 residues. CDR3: CASTFTMRTMDTEAFF. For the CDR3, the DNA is TGCGCCAGCACCTTTACCATGAGGACTATGGACACTGAAGCTTTCTTT. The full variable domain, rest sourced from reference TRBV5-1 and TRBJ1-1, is KAGVTQTPRYLIKTRGQQVTLSCSPISGHRSVSWYQQTPGQGLQFLFEYFSETQRNKGNFPGRFSGRQFSNSRSEMNVSTLELGDSALYLCASTFTMRTMDTEAFFGQGTRLTVV.

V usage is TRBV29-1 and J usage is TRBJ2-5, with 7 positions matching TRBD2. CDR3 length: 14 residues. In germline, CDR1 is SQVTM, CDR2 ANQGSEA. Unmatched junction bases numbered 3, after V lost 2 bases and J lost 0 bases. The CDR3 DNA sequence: TGCAGCGTTGAACTGGGGGGGAACCAAGAGACCCAGTACTTC. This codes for CSVELGGNQETQYF.

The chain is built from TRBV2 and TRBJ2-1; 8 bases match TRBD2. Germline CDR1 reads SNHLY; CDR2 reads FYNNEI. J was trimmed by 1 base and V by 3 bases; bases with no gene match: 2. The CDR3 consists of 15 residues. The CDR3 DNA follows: TGTGCCAGCAGTGAGCGGGGGGTGTCCTACAATGAGCAGTTCTTC. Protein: CASSERGVSYNEQFF.

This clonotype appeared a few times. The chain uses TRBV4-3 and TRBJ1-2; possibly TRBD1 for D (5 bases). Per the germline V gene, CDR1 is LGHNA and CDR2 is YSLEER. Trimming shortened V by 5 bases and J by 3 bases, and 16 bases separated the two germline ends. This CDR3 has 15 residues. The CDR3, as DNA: TGCGCCAGCAGCGGCGGGCAGACGGGGCACTATGGCTACACCTTC. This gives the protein CASSGGQTGHYGYTF.

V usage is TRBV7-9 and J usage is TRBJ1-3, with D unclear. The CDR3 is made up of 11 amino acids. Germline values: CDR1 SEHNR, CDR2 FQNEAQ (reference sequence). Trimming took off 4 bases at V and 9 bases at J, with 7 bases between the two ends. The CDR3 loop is CASSWSATIYF. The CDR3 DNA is TGTGCCAGCAGCTGGTCGGCCACCATATATTTT.

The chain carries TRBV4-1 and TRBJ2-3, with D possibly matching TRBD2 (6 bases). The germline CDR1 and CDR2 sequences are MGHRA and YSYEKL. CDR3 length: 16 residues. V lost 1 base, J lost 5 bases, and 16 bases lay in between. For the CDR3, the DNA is TGCGCCAGCAGCCAAGGCCTCGGGGGTTGGGTAGATACGCAGTATTTT. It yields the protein CASSQGLGGWVDTQYF.